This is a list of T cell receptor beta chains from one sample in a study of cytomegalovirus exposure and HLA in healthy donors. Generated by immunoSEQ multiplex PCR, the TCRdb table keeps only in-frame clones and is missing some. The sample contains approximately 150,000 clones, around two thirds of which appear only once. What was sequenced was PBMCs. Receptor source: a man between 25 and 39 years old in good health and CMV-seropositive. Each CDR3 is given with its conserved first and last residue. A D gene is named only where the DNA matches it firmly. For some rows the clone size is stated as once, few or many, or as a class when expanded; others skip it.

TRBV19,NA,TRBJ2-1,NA,CASSIVWGTTNNEQFF,TGTGCCAGTAGTATAGTTTGGGGGACAACCAACAATGAGCAGTTCTTC
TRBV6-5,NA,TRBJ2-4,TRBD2,CASRFPSGEVDIQYF,TGTGCCAGCAGGTTCCCTAGCGGAGAGGTCGACATTCAGTACTTC
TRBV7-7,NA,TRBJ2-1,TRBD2,CASSLALAEGFNEQFF,TGTGCTAGCAGCTTAGCACTAGCGGAGGGTTTCAATGAGCAGTTCTTC
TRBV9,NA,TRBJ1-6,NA,CASSGQRGANSPLHF,TGTGCCAGCAGCGGGCAACGGGGGGCGAATTCACCCCTCCACTTT
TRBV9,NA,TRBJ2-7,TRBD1,CASSATGFGYEQYF,TGTGCCAGCAGCGCGACAGGGTTTGGGTACGAGCAGTACTTC
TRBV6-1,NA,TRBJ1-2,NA,CASRVGVGYGYTF,TGTGCCAGCAGGGTAGGGGTCGGCTATGGCTACACCTTC
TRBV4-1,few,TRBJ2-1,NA,CASSPYWAQVSSYNEQFF,TGCGCCAGCAGCCCATACTGGGCTCAGGTAAGCTCCTACAATGAGCAGTTCTTC
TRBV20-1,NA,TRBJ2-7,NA,CSASTAYEQYF,TGCAGTGCCTCAACAGCTTACGAGCAGTACTTC
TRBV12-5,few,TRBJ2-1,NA,CASGIYNEQFF,TGTGCTAGTGGTATATACAATGAGCAGTTCTTC
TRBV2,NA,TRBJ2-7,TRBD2,CARGPTSGSTHIKYEQYF,TGTGCCAGGGGGCCCACTAGCGGGAGTACCCATATCAAGTACGAGCAGTACTTC
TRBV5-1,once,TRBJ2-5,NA,CASSLSRLAQGTQYF,TGCGCCAGCAGCTTGTCCCGTTTGGCTCAGGGGACCCAGTACTTC
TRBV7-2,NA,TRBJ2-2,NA,CASSPLTGELFF,TGTGCCAGCAGCCCTCTTACCGGGGAGCTGTTTTTT
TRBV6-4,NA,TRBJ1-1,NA,CASRDTDRYTEAFF,TGTGCCAGCAGGGACACTGATCGATACACTGAAGCTTTCTTT
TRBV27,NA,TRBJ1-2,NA,CASSYRPGDYGYTF,TGTGCCAGCAGTTATCGGCCAGGGGACTATGGCTACACCTTC
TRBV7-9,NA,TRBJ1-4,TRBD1,CASSWTGRNEKLFF,TGTGCCAGCAGCTGGACAGGGAGAAACGAAAAACTGTTTTTT
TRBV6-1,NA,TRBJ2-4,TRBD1,CASRPGGVNIQYF,TGTGCCAGCAGGCCAGGGGGCGTGAACATTCAGTACTTC
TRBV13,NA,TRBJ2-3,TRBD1,CASSGRDRGKDTQYF,TGTGCCAGCAGCGGCCGGGACAGGGGAAAAGATACGCAGTATTTT
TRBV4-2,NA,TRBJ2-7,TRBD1,CASSQGQGIGSYEQYF,TGTGCCAGCAGCCAAGGACAGGGGATTGGGTCCTACGAGCAGTACTTC
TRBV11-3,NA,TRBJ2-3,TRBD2,CASSSFSGSTDTQYF,TGTGCCAGCAGCTCCTTTAGCGGGAGCACAGATACGCAGTATTTT
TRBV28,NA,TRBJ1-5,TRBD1,CASSSGQGNQPQHF,TGTGCCAGCAGTTCGGGACAGGGTAATCAGCCCCAGCATTTT
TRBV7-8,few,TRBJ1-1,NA,CASGGRLGWENTEAFF,TGTGCCAGCGGGGGGAGGTTGGGGTGGGAGAACACTGAAGCTTTCTTT
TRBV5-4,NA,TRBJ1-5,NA,CASSLAGGSNQPQHF,TGTGCCAGCAGCTTGGCCGGGGGTAGCAATCAGCCCCAGCATTTT
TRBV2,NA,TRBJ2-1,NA,CASSVSGSYNEQFF,TGTGCCAGCAGTGTCTCCGGCTCCTACAATGAGCAGTTCTTC